This TCR beta chain was documented in a study of T cell responses to AZD1222 COVID-19 vaccine. Assay: immunoSEQ multiplex PCR; the TCRdb copy retains only in-frame clones and omits some. Among 150,000 to 200,000 clones listed, around 95% were seen once. Germline CDR1 SGHRS, CDR2 YFSETQ. The CDR3 loop spans 13 amino acids. With 0 bases removed from V and 8 bases from J, the gap between germline ends came to 11 bases. A remark on this clone: Its antigen is unknown.

Study findings and constraints: Clonal diversity was possibly underestimated; the donors were predominantly white British and more often female. Without day 14 samples, only post-peak T cell repertoires were studied. Only a handful of people who got AZD1222 tested seropositive at baseline. Nearly half of spike-specific TCRs reportedly target variant regions that are unmutated in the B.1.351 and B.1.1.7 variants.

The chain links TRBV5-1 to TRBJ1-2, with unresolved D. The sample was peripheral blood, taken on day 0 of AZD1222 vaccination. The TCR was taken from an adult in good health. The DNA of the CDR3 is TGCGCCAGCAGCTTGGGGACCGCGTACGGCTACACCTTC. Translation gives CASSLGTAYGYTF. Full variable domain (remainder filled in from reference TRBV5-1 and TRBJ1-2): KAGVTQTPRYLIKTRGQQVTLSCSPISGHRSVSWYQQTPGQGLQFLFEYFSETQRNKGNFPGRFSGRQFSNSRSEMNVSTLELGDSALYLCASSLGTAYGYTFGSGTRLTVV.